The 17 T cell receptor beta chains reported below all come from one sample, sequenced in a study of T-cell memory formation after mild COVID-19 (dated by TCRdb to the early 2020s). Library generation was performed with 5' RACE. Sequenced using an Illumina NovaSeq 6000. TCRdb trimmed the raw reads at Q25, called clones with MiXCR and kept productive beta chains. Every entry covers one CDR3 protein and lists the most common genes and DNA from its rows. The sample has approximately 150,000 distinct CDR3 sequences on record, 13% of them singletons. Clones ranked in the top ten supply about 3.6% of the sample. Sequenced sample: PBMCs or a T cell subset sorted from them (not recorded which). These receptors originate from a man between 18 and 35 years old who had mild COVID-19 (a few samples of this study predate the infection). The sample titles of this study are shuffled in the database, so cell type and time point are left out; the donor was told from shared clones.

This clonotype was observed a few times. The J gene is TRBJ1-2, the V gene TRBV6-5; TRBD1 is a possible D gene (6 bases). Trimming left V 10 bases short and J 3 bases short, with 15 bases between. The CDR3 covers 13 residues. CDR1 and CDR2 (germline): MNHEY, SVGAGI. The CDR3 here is CATQRGGHYGYTF. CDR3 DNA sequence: TGTGCCACCCAGAGGGGGGGGCACTATGGCTACACCTTC.

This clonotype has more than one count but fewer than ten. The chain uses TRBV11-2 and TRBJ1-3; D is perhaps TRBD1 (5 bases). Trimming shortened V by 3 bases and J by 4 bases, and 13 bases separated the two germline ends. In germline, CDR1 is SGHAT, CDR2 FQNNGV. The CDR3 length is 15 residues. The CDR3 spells CASSLGQPAGNTIYF. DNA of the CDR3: TGTGCCAGCAGCTTGGGGCAGCCTGCGGGAAACACCATATATTTT.

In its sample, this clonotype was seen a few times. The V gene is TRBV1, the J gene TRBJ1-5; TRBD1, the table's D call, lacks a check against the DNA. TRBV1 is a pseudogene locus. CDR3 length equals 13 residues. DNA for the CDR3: TGCACCAGCAGGGCCCAGGGGATTGAGCCCCAGCATTTT. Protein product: CTSRAQGIEPQHF.

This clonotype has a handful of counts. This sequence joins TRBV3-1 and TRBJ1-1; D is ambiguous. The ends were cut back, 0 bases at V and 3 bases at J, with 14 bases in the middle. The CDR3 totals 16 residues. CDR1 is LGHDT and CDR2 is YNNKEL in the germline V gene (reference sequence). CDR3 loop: CASSQDPARVHTEAFF. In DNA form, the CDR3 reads TGTGCCAGCAGCCAAGATCCCGCGCGGGTGCACACTGAAGCTTTCTTT.

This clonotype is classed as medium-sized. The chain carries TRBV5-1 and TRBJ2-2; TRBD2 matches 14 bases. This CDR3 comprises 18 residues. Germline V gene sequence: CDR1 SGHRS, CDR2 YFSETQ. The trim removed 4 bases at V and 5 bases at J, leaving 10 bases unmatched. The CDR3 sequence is CASSPFGTSGGGTGELFF. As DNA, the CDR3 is TGCGCCAGCAGCCCCTTCGGGACTAGCGGGGGAGGAACCGGGGAGCTGTTTTTT.

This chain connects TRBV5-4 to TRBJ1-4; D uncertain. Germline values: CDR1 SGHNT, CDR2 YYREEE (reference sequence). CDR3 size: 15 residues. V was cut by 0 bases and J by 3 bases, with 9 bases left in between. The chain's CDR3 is CASSLAGASNEKLFF. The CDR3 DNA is TGTGCCAGCAGCTTGGCTGGTGCCTCTAATGAAAAACTGTTTTTT.

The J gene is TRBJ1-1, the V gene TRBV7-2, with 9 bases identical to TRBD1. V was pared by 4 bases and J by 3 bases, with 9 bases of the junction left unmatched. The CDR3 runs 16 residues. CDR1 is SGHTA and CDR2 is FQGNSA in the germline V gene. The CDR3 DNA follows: TGTGCCAGCAGCTCGCCGGGACAGGGTTATCACACTGAAGCTTTCTTT. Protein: CASSSPGQGYHTEAFF.

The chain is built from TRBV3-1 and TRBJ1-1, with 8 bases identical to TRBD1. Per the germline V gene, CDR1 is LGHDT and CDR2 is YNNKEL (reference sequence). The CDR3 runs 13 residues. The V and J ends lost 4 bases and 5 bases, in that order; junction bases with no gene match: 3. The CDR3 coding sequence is TGTGCCAGCAGCCGACAGGGGCCGACTGAAGCTTTCTTT. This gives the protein CASSRQGPTEAFF.

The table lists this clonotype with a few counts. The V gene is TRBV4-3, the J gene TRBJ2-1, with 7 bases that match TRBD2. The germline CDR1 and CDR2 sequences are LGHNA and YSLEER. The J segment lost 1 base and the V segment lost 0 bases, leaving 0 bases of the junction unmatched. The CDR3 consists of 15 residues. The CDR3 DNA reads TGCGCCAGCAGCCAAGACGGGGGGTCCTACAATGAGCAGTTCTTC. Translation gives CASSQDGGSYNEQFF.

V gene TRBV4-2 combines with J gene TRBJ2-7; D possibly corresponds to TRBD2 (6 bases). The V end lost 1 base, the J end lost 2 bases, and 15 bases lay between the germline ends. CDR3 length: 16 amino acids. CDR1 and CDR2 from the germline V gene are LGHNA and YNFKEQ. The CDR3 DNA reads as TGTGCCAGCAGCCAAGCGGGTGCGGGGTCCGCCTACGAGCAGTACTTC. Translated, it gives CASSQAGAGSAYEQYF.

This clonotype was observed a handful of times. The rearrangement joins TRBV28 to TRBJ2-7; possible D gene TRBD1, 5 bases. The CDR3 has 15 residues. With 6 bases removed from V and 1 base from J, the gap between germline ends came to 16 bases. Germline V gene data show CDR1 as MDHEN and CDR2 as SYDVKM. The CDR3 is CASRSTGSGSYEQYF. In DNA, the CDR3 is TGTGCCAGCAGATCCACAGGTTCAGGGTCCTACGAGCAGTACTTC.

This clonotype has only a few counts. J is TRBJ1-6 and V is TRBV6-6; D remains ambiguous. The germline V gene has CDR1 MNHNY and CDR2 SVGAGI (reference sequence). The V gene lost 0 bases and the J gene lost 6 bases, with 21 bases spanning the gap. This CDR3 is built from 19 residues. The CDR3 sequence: CASSYSAEKSSIRNSPLHF. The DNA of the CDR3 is TGTGCCAGCAGTTACTCGGCCGAAAAGAGCTCGATTCGTAATTCACCCCTCCACTTT.

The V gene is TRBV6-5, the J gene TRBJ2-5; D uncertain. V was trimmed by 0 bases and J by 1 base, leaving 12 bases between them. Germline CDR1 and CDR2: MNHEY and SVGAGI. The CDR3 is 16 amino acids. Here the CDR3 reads CASSYSPRLGQETQYF. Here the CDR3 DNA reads TGTGCCAGCAGTTACTCCCCGCGGCTCGGCCAAGAGACCCAGTACTTC.

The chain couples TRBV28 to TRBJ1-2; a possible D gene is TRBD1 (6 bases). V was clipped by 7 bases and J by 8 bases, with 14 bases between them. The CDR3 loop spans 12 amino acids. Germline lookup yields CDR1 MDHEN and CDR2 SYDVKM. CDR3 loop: CASTSGGYGYTF. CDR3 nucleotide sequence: TGTGCCAGCACCTCGGGGGGCTACGGCTACACCTTC.

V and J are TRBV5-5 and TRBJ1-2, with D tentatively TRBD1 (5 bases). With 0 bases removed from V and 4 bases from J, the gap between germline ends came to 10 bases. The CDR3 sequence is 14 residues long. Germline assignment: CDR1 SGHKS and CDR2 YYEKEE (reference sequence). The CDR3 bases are TGTGCCAGCAGCTTGGTTCAGGGCCCCTATGGCTACACCTTC. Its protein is CASSLVQGPYGYTF.

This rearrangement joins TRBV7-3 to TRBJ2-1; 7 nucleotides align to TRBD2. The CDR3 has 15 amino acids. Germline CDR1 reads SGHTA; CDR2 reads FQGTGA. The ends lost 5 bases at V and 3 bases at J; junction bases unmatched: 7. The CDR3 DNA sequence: TGTGCCAGCAGCGTCTCTAGCGGACTCTACAATGAGCAGTTCTTC. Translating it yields CASSVSSGLYNEQFF.

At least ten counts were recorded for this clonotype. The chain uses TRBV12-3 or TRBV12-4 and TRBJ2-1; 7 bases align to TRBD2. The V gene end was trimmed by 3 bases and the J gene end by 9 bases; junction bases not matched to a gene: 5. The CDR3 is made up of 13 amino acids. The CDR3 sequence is CASSLGLKGEQFF. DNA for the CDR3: TGTGCCAGCAGTTTGGGACTAAAGGGTGAGCAGTTCTTC.